The 29 T cell receptor beta chains listed next were all sequenced from one sample in a study of cytomegalovirus exposure and HLA in healthy donors. Assay: immunoSEQ multiplex PCR; the TCRdb copy retains only in-frame clones and omits some. The table includes roughly 350,000 clones, around 86% detected once. Sequenced sample: PBMCs. The receptors originated from a woman between 18 and 29 years old in good health and CMV-seronegative.

The V gene is TRBV7-2, the J gene TRBJ2-7, with 8 bases matching TRBD2. Trimming removed 2 bases from V and 2 bases from J; junction bases left unmatched: 8. Germline V gives CDR1 SGHTA, CDR2 FQGNSA. The CDR3 loop spans 16 amino acids. Here the CDR3 DNA reads TGTGCCAGCAGCTTAACCGGGACGGGGGGGGCCTACGAGCAGTACTTC. It yields the protein CASSLTGTGGAYEQYF.

This CDR3 reads CASSLVQGSSLAAGETQYF. CDR3 DNA sequence: TGTGCCAGCAGCTTAGTACAGGGGAGCTCGCTCGCGGCGGGCGAGACCCAGTACTTC. The rearrangement uses TRBV7-9 and TRBJ2-5, with 7 bases matching TRBD1. This CDR3 contains 19 residues. In germline, CDR1 is SEHNR, CDR2 FQNEAQ (reference sequence). The V segment lost 1 base and the J segment 5 bases; nucleotides outside the gene matches: 19.

The chain joins TRBV27 to TRBJ2-1; 8 nucleotides line up with TRBD2. With 7 bases clipped from V and 8 bases from J, the junction kept 19 bases outside the gene matches. This CDR3 region has 17 residues. Germline CDR1 reads MNHEY; CDR2 reads SMNVEV (reference sequence). CDR3 amino acids: CASIRSPGLGFRDEQFF. CDR3 in DNA: TGTGCCAGCATCAGATCCCCGGGACTAGGTTTTCGCGATGAGCAGTTCTTC.

The gene calls are TRBV7-6 and TRBJ2-3, with D maybe TRBD2 (6 bases). CDR1 is SGHVS and CDR2 is FNYEAQ in the germline V gene. The CDR3 is 16 amino acids. Trimming cost V 5 bases and J 4 bases, with 19 bases left between them. CDR3 coding DNA: TGTGCCAGCAGCCCATTTTCTCGGGGGAGCGCAGATACGCAGTATTTT. Translated: CASSPFSRGSADTQYF.

The chain employs TRBV6-1 and TRBJ2-3; 7 nucleotides agree with TRBD2. The CDR3 runs 14 residues. Trimming removed 8 bases from V and 2 bases from J; junction bases left unmatched: 7. Per the germline V gene, CDR1 is MNHNS and CDR2 is SASEGT. CDR3 region: CASWRTSTTDTQYF. CDR3 nucleotides: TGTGCCAGCTGGCGGACTAGTACCACAGATACGCAGTATTTT.

This clone has a handful of counts. This sequence joins TRBV29-1 and TRBJ1-5; possibly TRBD1 for D (6 bases). The germline gives CDR1 SQVTM, CDR2 ANQGSEA. This CDR3 region has 12 residues. V was cut by 4 bases and J by 6 bases, with 10 bases left in between. CDR3: CSVAGEGQPQHF. For the CDR3, the DNA is TGCAGCGTTGCAGGGGAGGGTCAGCCCCAGCATTTT.

This sequence joins TRBV27 and TRBJ2-1, with TRBD1 identical over 9 bases. The CDR3 is 13 residues long. J lost 12 bases, V lost 5 bases, and 8 bases had no gene match. The germline V gene encodes CDR1 MNHEY and CDR2 SMNVEV (reference sequence). The CDR3 DNA reads as TGTGCCAGCAGTACTGGGACAGGGCGAAGGCAGTTCTTC. Translated: CASSTGTGRRQFF.

This chain links TRBV29-1 with TRBJ2-3, with a possible D match to TRBD1 (7 bases). The CDR3 consists of 17 residues. Trimming cost V 4 bases and J 0 bases, with 20 bases left between them. Germline CDR1 and CDR2: SQVTM and ANQGSEA. This chain's CDR3 is CSVAAVPGGTSTDTQYF. The CDR3 DNA sequence: TGCAGCGTTGCGGCCGTTCCAGGGGGGACTAGCACAGATACGCAGTATTTT.

The count of this clone is one. The chain uses TRBV4-1 and TRBJ2-2; 12 bases align to TRBD1. CDR1 and CDR2 from the germline V gene are MGHRA and YSYEKL. The V segment lost 2 bases and the J segment 7 bases; nucleotides outside the gene matches: 5. The CDR3 runs 16 residues. CDR3 coding DNA: TGCGCCAGCAGCCAACCGGGACAGGGGGCCGACGGGGAGCTGTTTTTT. Amino acids: CASSQPGQGADGELFF.

The chain employs TRBV9 and TRBJ2-7, with 7 bases matching TRBD2. This CDR3 has 17 amino acids. V lost 2 bases, J lost 3 bases, and 14 bases stayed unmatched. Germline CDR1 SGDLS, CDR2 YYNGEE. CDR3 amino acids: CASSVRTRPASLYEQYF. The CDR3 DNA reads TGTGCCAGCAGCGTTCGGACTAGGCCGGCGTCCCTCTACGAGCAGTACTTC. The variable domain in full, completed from reference TRBV9 and TRBJ2-7, reads DSGVTQTPKHLITATGQRVTLRCSPRSGDLSVYWYQQSLDQGLQFLIQYYNGEERAKGNILERFSAQQFPDLHSELNLSSLELGDSALYFCASSVRTRPASLYEQYFGPGTRLTVT.

The rearrangement joins TRBV6-1 to TRBJ2-1, with D hard to call. Germline V gene lookup returns CDR1 MNHNS and CDR2 SASEGT. This CDR3 is 12 amino acids long. V was clipped by 2 bases and J by 7 bases, with 6 bases between them. Written as DNA, the CDR3 is TGTGCCAGCAGTGAACGCCGGAATGAGCAGTTCTTC. The encoded protein is CASSERRNEQFF.

The sample holds a few counts of this clone. The V call is TRBV6-6, the J call TRBJ1-1, with TRBD1 identical over 8 bases. J gave up 1 base and V 10 bases, and 8 bases lay outside the gene matches. The CDR3 is 14 residues long. CDR1 is MNHNY, CDR2 SVGAGI, per germline (reference sequence). The CDR3 reads CATEPGTGNTEAFF. CDR3 DNA: TGTGCCACCGAACCCGGGACAGGGAACACTGAAGCTTTCTTT.

This clone was counted between two and nine times. An end of the junction differs from the germline gene, which may be a read error. The rearrangement links TRBV6-5 to TRBJ1-4; possible D gene TRBD1, 6 bases. This CDR3 is built from 13 residues. Per germline, CDR1 MNHEY and CDR2 SVGAGI. The CDR3 reads CASRYSGAEKLFF. The CDR3 DNA sequence: TGTGCCAGCAGGTACTCGGGGGCCGAGAAACTGTTTTTT.

The chain recombines TRBV28 with TRBJ1-2; 7 nucleotides agree with TRBD1. After removal of 3 bases from V and 8 bases from J, the junction contained 12 bases not matched to a gene. Per the germline V gene, CDR1 is MDHEN and CDR2 is SYDVKM. This CDR3 region has 15 residues. The CDR3 sequence: CASSFPLSTGYGYTF. CDR3 nucleotide sequence: TGTGCCAGCAGTTTCCCTCTTTCGACAGGGTACGGCTACACCTTC.

The chain recombines TRBV9 with TRBJ2-1; D unresolved. The CDR3 sequence is 14 residues long. V gave up 0 bases and J gave up 7 bases, with 11 bases separating them. The V gene's germline CDR1 is SGDLS and CDR2 YYNGEE. CDR3 nucleotide sequence: TGTGCCAGCAGCGTAGGTATGACTCTAAATGAGCAGTTCTTC. This gives the protein CASSVGMTLNEQFF. Looking up the rest from reference TRBV9 and TRBJ2-1 gives the full variable domain: DSGVTQTPKHLITATGQRVTLRCSPRSGDLSVYWYQQSLDQGLQFLIQYYNGEERAKGNILERFSAQQFPDLHSELNLSSLELGDSALYFCASSVGMTLNEQFFGPGTRLTVL.

The CDR3 loop is CASSPRSANLHPYEQYF. For the CDR3, the DNA is TGTGCCAGCAGCCCTAGGTCGGCCAACCTTCACCCCTACGAGCAGTACTTC. The chain couples TRBV11-2 to TRBJ2-7; D gene unclear. With 5 bases removed from V and 2 bases from J, the gap between germline ends came to 22 bases. CDR1 SGHAT and CDR2 FQNNGV come from the germline V gene. The length of the CDR3 is 17 residues.

The rearrangement links TRBV4-2 to TRBJ2-5, with D possibly matching TRBD1 (6 bases). Trimming removed 4 bases from V and 2 bases from J, with 8 bases in between. There are 13 residues in the CDR3. The V gene's germline CDR1 is LGHNA and CDR2 YNFKEQ. The CDR3 here is CASSRGQQETQYF. The DNA for the CDR3 is TGTGCCAGCAGCCGAGGACAGCAAGAGACCCAGTACTTC.

The rearrangement uses TRBV9 and TRBJ1-1; weak D call: TRBD1 (5 bases). V was trimmed by 6 bases and J by 3 bases, leaving 12 bases between them. This CDR3 region has 13 residues. The V gene's germline CDR1 is SGDLS and CDR2 YYNGEE. CDR3 protein: CASTGGGDTEAFF. The CDR3 DNA is TGTGCCAGCACCGGGGGTGGGGACACTGAAGCTTTCTTT.

This clone was seen a single time. The chain employs TRBV27 and TRBJ2-7; 8 nucleotides agree with TRBD2. This CDR3 contains 16 residues. Trimming took 3 bases from V and 4 from J; bases not matched to a gene: 11. CDR1 is MNHEY and CDR2 is SMNVEV in the germline V gene (reference sequence). The CDR3 DNA reads as TGTGCCAGCAGTTTGGGTAGCGGGAAGATTAGTTACGAGCAGTACTTC. This encodes CASSLGSGKISYEQYF.

This clone was picked up one time. The chain recombines TRBV4-3 with TRBJ2-1; D uncertain. V lost 2 bases to trimming and J lost 9 bases, with 11 bases between them. Germline V gene data show CDR1 as LGHNA and CDR2 as YSLEER. The CDR3 loop spans 13 amino acids. The CDR3 region has the DNA TGCGCCAGCAGCCAAAGTTTCAGTATTGAGCAGTTCTTC. Translated, it gives CASSQSFSIEQFF.

V gene TRBV2 combines with J gene TRBJ2-3; D may be TRBD1 (5 bases). The germline V and J ends were trimmed by 2 bases and 3 bases, with 9 bases remaining between them. CDR3 length: 14 amino acids. Germline values: CDR1 SNHLY, CDR2 FYNNEI. The CDR3 sequence is CASSEFKGTDTQYF. The CDR3 DNA is TGTGCCAGCAGTGAATTTAAGGGGACAGATACGCAGTATTTT.

V is TRBV9 and J is TRBJ2-2, with 11 bases that match TRBD2. The CDR3 length is 20 residues. Germline CDR1 reads SGDLS; CDR2 reads YYNGEE. J lost 0 bases, V lost 0 bases, and 10 bases had no gene match. CDR3 sequence: CASSVATGLAGGANTGELFF. The CDR3 DNA reads as TGTGCCAGCAGCGTAGCTACAGGGCTAGCGGGAGGCGCGAACACCGGGGAGCTGTTTTTT.

The CDR3 is CASSGTGTGGADTQYF. The CDR3, as DNA: TGTGCCAGCTCAGGGACCGGGACAGGGGGCGCAGATACGCAGTATTTT. The chain couples TRBV18 to TRBJ2-3, with 12 bases that match TRBD1. CDR3 length equals 16 residues. V shed 5 bases, J shed 4 bases, and the junction held 7 bases outside the gene matches. Germline lookup yields CDR1 KGHSH and CDR2 LQKENI.

The gene calls are TRBV15 and TRBJ2-7, with unresolved D. CDR1 is LNHNV, CDR2 YYDKDF, per germline (reference sequence). Trimming cost V 2 bases and J 3 bases, with 14 bases left between them. The CDR3 is 15 residues long. CDR3 sequence (DNA): TGTGCCACCAGCAGACCATCGAACGGGTACTACGAGCAGTACTTC. This sequence encodes CATSRPSNGYYEQYF.

This chain uses TRBV29-1 with TRBJ2-1, with TRBD2 identical over 10 bases. Germline trimming cut 0 bases from V and 7 bases from J; bases unmatched to any gene: 12. The CDR3 is 17 amino acids. The V gene's germline CDR1 is SQVTM and CDR2 ANQGSEA. The CDR3 region has the DNA TGCAGCGTTGAAGATCTTTCCAGCGGGAGGGATCTTAATGAGCAGTTCTTC. It specifies CSVEDLSSGRDLNEQFF.

V gene TRBV19 combines with J gene TRBJ2-7, with 8 bases matching TRBD2. Germline CDR1 is LNHDA and CDR2 is SQIVND (reference sequence). V was clipped by 6 bases and J by 5 bases; unmatched bases: 9. The CDR3 has 14 amino acids. The CDR3 region is CASRPTSDLNEQYF. CDR3 DNA sequence: TGTGCCAGTAGACCGACTAGCGATCTAAACGAGCAGTACTTC.

The V call is TRBV14, the J call TRBJ2-2; D ambiguous. The CDR3 has 16 residues. Trimming cost V 1 base and J 4 bases, with 13 bases left between them. CDR1 is SGHDN, CDR2 FVKESK, per germline. The CDR3 spells CASSQVRLAPTGELFF. The CDR3 DNA follows: TGTGCCAGCAGCCAAGTTCGATTAGCTCCCACCGGGGAGCTGTTTTTT.

This clone was seen once. The V gene is TRBV18, the J gene TRBJ1-3, with D possibly TRBD1 on 5 matching bases. This CDR3 is 15 amino acids long. V was shortened by 3 bases and J by 0 bases, with 9 bases between the two germline ends. Germline CDR1 is KGHSH and CDR2 is LQKENI. The CDR3, as DNA: TGTGCCAGCTCACCCGACAGTGCCTCTGGAAACACCATATATTTT. Translated: CASSPDSASGNTIYF.

The CDR3 DNA follows: TGTGCCACTACCGTGGAAGGGGGATCTTTCTACGAGCAGTACTTC. This encodes CATTVEGGSFYEQYF. The rearrangement joins TRBV28 to TRBJ2-7; maybe TRBD1 (6 bases). The CDR3 totals 15 residues. Germline CDR1 reads MDHEN; CDR2 reads SYDVKM. With 10 bases removed from V and 3 bases from J, the gap between germline ends came to 22 bases. Using reference TRBV28 and TRBJ2-7 for the parts outside the CDR3, the full variable domain is DVKVTQSSRYLVKRTGEKVFLECVQDMDHENMFWYRQDPGLGLRLIYFSYDVKMKEKGDIPEGYSVSREKKERFSLILESASTNQTSMYLCATTVEGGSFYEQYFGPGTRLTVT.